The present TCR beta chain was sequenced within a study of PD-L1 blockade in urothelial cancer. The sample's time point: peripheral blood 6 weeks after treatment start. This CDR3 is 14 amino acids long. Germline V lookup: CDR1 SGHDT, CDR2 YYEEEE. V was shortened by 2 bases and J by 3 bases, with 11 bases between the two germline ends. Here immunoSEQ multiplex PCR was the method, and the copy in TCRdb shows in-frame clones only, minus some. The sample contains approximately 25,000 clones, under 90% of which appear only once. The TCR sequence derives from a man between 65 and 85 years old with urothelial cancer. The chain recombines TRBV5-6 with TRBJ1-1, with no clear D. The sample consisted of PBMCs, taken around atezolizumab (anti-PD-L1) treatment. The CDR3 DNA is TGTGCCAGCAGCTTTGGCCTACGGGACACTGAAGCTTTCTTT. Residues: CASSFGLRDTEAFF.